The 24 T cell receptor beta chains below all came from one sample that was sequenced in a study of beta chain features in type 1 diabetes. cDNA synthesis used the whole RNA isolate, giving expressed TCRB sequences. Measured with immunoSEQ multiplex PCR; TCRdb has only the in-frame clones, and not every one. The table records about half a million clones, about 10% of them present only once. Sequencing was carried out using naive CD4+ T cells from blood. Source of these receptors: a woman in her late teens or twenties in good health.

This chain joins TRBV7-3 and TRBJ2-4, with D possibly called TRBD1 or TRBD2 (5 bases each). This CDR3 contains 15 residues. Germline CDR1 reads SGHTA; CDR2 reads FQGTGA. Trimming took 2 bases from V and 5 from J, leaving 13 bases between them. In DNA, the CDR3 is TGTGCCAGCAGCTTATCGGGTAGGGGAGAAAACATTCAGTACTTC. Translated, it gives CASSLSGRGENIQYF.

CDR3 coding DNA: TGTGCCAGCAGCCCGACGACTAGCGGGAGGGCAGACGAGCAGTACTTC. This encodes CASSPTTSGRADEQYF. The chain has TRBV7-9 and TRBJ2-7; TRBD2 agrees at 14 bases. The CDR3 is made up of 16 amino acids. Per germline, CDR1 SEHNR and CDR2 FQNEAQ (reference sequence). Trimming took 5 bases from V and 5 from J; bases not matched to a gene: 8.

V usage is TRBV9 and J usage is TRBJ1-4; unclear D gene. The CDR3 spans 14 residues. CDR1 and CDR2 (germline): SGDLS, YYNGEE. Trimming took 4 bases from V and 8 from J, leaving 15 bases between them. This chain's CDR3 is CASSPRGVGEKLFF. CDR3 sequence (DNA): TGTGCCAGCAGCCCCCGGGGTGTTGGAGAAAAACTGTTTTTT.

The chain has TRBV7-9 and TRBJ2-5; 7 bases line up with TRBD2. The CDR3 spans 13 residues. Looked up from germline, CDR1 is SEHNR and CDR2 is FQNEAQ (reference sequence). The V and J ends lost 6 bases and 0 bases, in that order; junction bases with no gene match: 1. DNA for the CDR3: TGTGCCAGCAGACTAGCGAACCAAGAGACCCAGTACTTC. It translates to CASRLANQETQYF. Drawing the rest from reference TRBV7-9 and TRBJ2-5, the complete variable domain is DTGVSQNPRHKITKRGQNVTFRCDPISEHNRLYWYRQTLGQGPEFLTYFQNEAQLEKSRLLSDRFSAERPKGSFSTLEIQRTEQGDSAMYLCASRLANQETQYFGPGTRLLVL.

This clone has only a few counts. J is TRBJ2-2 and V is TRBV11-3, with 9 positions matching TRBD2. The CDR3 length is 15 residues. CDR1 is SGHNT, CDR2 YENEEA, per germline. Trimming removed 2 bases from V and 7 bases from J; junction bases left unmatched: 5. The CDR3 DNA reads as TGTGCCAGCAGCTTACCTAGCGGGATCGGCGGGGAGCTGTTTTTT. It yields the protein CASSLPSGIGGELFF.

This clone was counted only a few times. V and J are TRBV6-4 and TRBJ2-1, with TRBD1 matching 7 bases. The CDR3 runs to 15 residues. Germline CDR1 MRHNA, CDR2 SNTAGT. With 4 bases clipped from V and 8 bases from J, the junction kept 11 bases outside the gene matches. CDR3 sequence: CASSVHRGIVDEQFF. CDR3 DNA sequence: TGTGCCAGCAGTGTACACAGGGGCATAGTAGATGAGCAGTTCTTC.

The rearrangement joins TRBV5-1 to TRBJ2-1, with 8 positions matching TRBD1. Germline V CDR1 and CDR2: SGHRS, YFSETQ. V was clipped by 2 bases and J by 4 bases; unmatched bases: 5. The CDR3 loop spans 15 amino acids. CDR3 region: CASSFAGTGYNEQFF. In DNA form, the CDR3 reads TGCGCCAGCAGCTTCGCCGGGACAGGATACAATGAGCAGTTCTTC.

This clone occurred a few times. The chain combines TRBV14 with TRBJ2-2; tentatively, D is TRBD2 (7 bases). The germline V gene has CDR1 SGHDN and CDR2 FVKESK. The CDR3 sequence is 17 residues long. The V gene lost 4 bases and the J gene lost 2 bases, with 17 bases spanning the gap. The CDR3 is CASSPSVRGLNTGELFF. In nucleotides, the CDR3 is TGTGCCAGCAGCCCAAGTGTGCGGGGGCTTAACACCGGGGAGCTGTTTTTT.

V and J are TRBV20-1 and TRBJ1-2, with a tentative D call TRBD1 (5 bases). V lost 5 bases to trimming and J lost 9 bases, with 13 bases between them. Germline V gene lookup returns CDR1 DFQATT and CDR2 SNEGSKA (reference sequence). The CDR3 covers 11 residues. The CDR3 reads CSAAQGRSYTF. The CDR3 coding sequence is TGCAGTGCTGCGCAGGGTAGAAGCTACACCTTC.

The chain uses TRBV6-5 and TRBJ2-7, with D perhaps assigned TRBD1 or TRBD2 (6 bases each). V was shortened by 6 bases and J by 4 bases, with 19 bases between the two germline ends. Germline CDR1 is MNHEY and CDR2 is SVGAGI. The CDR3 has 15 amino acids. CDR3 coding DNA: TGTGCCAGCAGCCAAGGGGGGACCGGCCAGTACGAGCAGTACGTC. Its protein is CASSQGGTGQYEQYV.

This clone was observed a handful of times. The chain recombines TRBV7-9 with TRBJ2-7, with 7 nucleotides matching TRBD1. J lost 3 bases, V lost 4 bases, and 18 bases had no gene match. Germline CDR1 is SEHNR and CDR2 is FQNEAQ (reference sequence). CDR3 length equals 18 residues. CDR3 sequence (DNA): TGTGCCAGCAGCTCACGACAGGGACAACGCGTGGCCGGCTACGAGCAGTACTTC. Translated: CASSSRQGQRVAGYEQYF.

Only a few counts were recorded for this clone. CDR3 nucleotides: TGCGCCAGCAGCCCAATACAGGGGGCTGGGGAGCAGTACGTC. It codes for CASSPIQGAGEQYV. The V and J genes are TRBV4-1 and TRBJ2-7, with TRBD1 matching over 9 bases. This CDR3 is built from 14 residues. Germline V lookup: CDR1 MGHRA, CDR2 YSYEKL. Trimming at V came to 4 bases and at J to 7 bases, leaving 8 bases not matched to a gene.

This sequence joins TRBV7-3 and TRBJ2-7, with TRBD2 identical over 11 bases. Trimming cost V 1 base and J 1 base; bases outside gene matches: 3. CDR3 length: 16 amino acids. Germline lookup yields CDR1 SGHTA and CDR2 FQGTGA. CDR3 amino acids: CASSLMGTSGSYEQYF. In DNA, the CDR3 is TGTGCCAGCAGCTTAATGGGGACTAGCGGATCCTACGAGCAGTACTTC.

As for this clone: Germline and junction disagree at one end, which may indicate a read error. The chain is built from TRBV5-4 and TRBJ2-7; a possible D gene is TRBD1 (5 bases). The CDR3 extends over 14 amino acids. Germline CDR1 SGHNT, CDR2 YYREEE (reference sequence). The CDR3, as DNA: TGTGCCAGCAGTTCCTCATCCCTCCTGGCAGGGCTGAACTTC. The encoded protein is CASSSSSLLAGLNF. The full variable domain, in which reference TRBV5-4 and TRBJ2-7 provide the parts outside the CDR3, is ETGVTQSPTHLIKTRGQQVTLRCSSQSGHNTVSWYQQALGQGPQFIFQYYREEENGRGNFPPRFSGLQFPNYSSELNVNALELDDSALYLCASSSSSLLAGLNFGPGTRLTVT.

The CDR3: CASSLTYDRQQQFF. The CDR3 nucleotides are TGTGCCAGCAGTTTAACATATGACAGACAGCAGCAGTTCTTC. The rearrangement links TRBV27 to TRBJ2-1; TRBD1 is a possible D gene (5 bases). Trimming removed 2 bases at V and 11 bases at J, with 16 bases between. The germline CDR1 and CDR2 sequences are MNHEY and SMNVEV (reference sequence). The length of the CDR3 is 14 residues.

The V and J genes are TRBV7-2 and TRBJ2-2, with 8 nucleotides matching TRBD1. V lost 2 bases to trimming and J lost 6 bases; unmatched junction nucleotides: 5. This CDR3 contains 15 residues. Germline V gene sequence: CDR1 SGHTA, CDR2 FQGNSA. As DNA, the CDR3 is TGTGCCAGCAGCTTACTTCAACAGGGGGCCGGGGAGCTGTTTTTT. Translation: CASSLLQQGAGELFF.

This clone was seen a handful of times. The chain has TRBV6-5 and TRBJ2-1; D ambiguous. The ends were cut back, 0 bases at V and 6 bases at J, with 3 bases in the middle. CDR1 and CDR2 (germline): MNHEY, SVGAGI. The length of the CDR3 is 12 residues. CDR3 sequence: CASSYSRNEQFF. CDR3 bases: TGTGCCAGCAGTTACTCGCGCAATGAGCAGTTCTTC.

This clone was found a few times. This rearrangement joins TRBV7-3 to TRBJ2-2; 7 positions match TRBD1. V lost 3 bases to trimming and J lost 3 bases; unmatched junction nucleotides: 1. Germline CDR1 reads SGHTA; CDR2 reads FQGTGA. The CDR3 contains 14 residues. DNA of the CDR3: TGTGCCAGCAGCTTCCAGGGGGACACCGGGGAGCTGTTTTTT. As protein: CASSFQGDTGELFF. The whole variable domain, remainder taken from reference TRBV7-3 and TRBJ2-2, is GAGVSQTPSNKVTEKGKYVELRCDPISGHTALYWYRQSLGQGPEFLIYFQGTGAADDSGLPNDRFFAVRPEGSVSTLKIQRTERGDSAVYLCASSFQGDTGELFFGEGSRLTVL.

This chain uses TRBV19 with TRBJ1-5; D is undetermined. V was trimmed by 8 bases and J by 7 bases, leaving 21 bases between them. Germline loops: CDR1 LNHDA, CDR2 SQIVND (reference sequence). CDR3 length equals 15 residues. CDR3 coding DNA: TGTGCCAGTCGGTTGGACGGGAGCTCCGGGCAGCCCCAGCATTTT. Translation gives CASRLDGSSGQPQHF.

This clone was seen a few times. The CDR3 region has the DNA TGCAGCGTTGAGGGCAACAGGGGGCGGAACTATGGCTACACCTTC. Its protein is CSVEGNRGRNYGYTF. V and J are TRBV29-1 and TRBJ1-2; 9 bases line up with TRBD1. In germline, CDR1 is SQVTM, CDR2 ANQGSEA. The CDR3 totals 15 residues. J lost 2 bases, V lost 3 bases, and 7 bases had no gene match. Full variable domain (outside the CDR3, taken from reference TRBV29-1 and TRBJ1-2): SAVISQKPSRDICQRGTSLTIQCQVDSQVTMMFWYRQQPGQSLTLIATANQGSEATYESGFVIDKFPISRPNLTFSTLTVSNMSPEDSSIYLCSVEGNRGRNYGYTFGSGTRLTVV.

This rearrangement joins TRBV28 to TRBJ2-1; D remains unclear. Deletions cut 6 bases from V and 7 bases from J, with 19 bases between. CDR1 is MDHEN and CDR2 is SYDVKM in the germline V gene. This CDR3 is 15 amino acids long. CDR3 amino acids: CASSPVAPHLNEQFF. CDR3 DNA sequence: TGTGCCAGCAGCCCAGTCGCCCCTCACTTGAATGAGCAGTTCTTC.

This chain links TRBV5-4 with TRBJ1-2; 7 nucleotides agree with TRBD1. V gave up 2 bases and J gave up 5 bases; unmatched junction bases: 6. CDR3 size: 14 residues. Germline CDR1 is SGHNT and CDR2 is YYREEE (reference sequence). The CDR3 bases are TGTGCCAGCAGCTTATACAGGGGAATTTATGGCTACACCTTC. Translating it yields CASSLYRGIYGYTF.

The chain combines TRBV4-1 with TRBJ1-2; no definite D call. The CDR3 runs to 15 residues. V was pared by 0 bases and J by 1 base, with 9 bases between. Germline V lookup: CDR1 MGHRA, CDR2 YSYEKL. Here the CDR3 DNA reads TGCGCCAGCAGCCAAGACGTAGAACATAACTATGGCTACACCTTC. It codes for CASSQDVEHNYGYTF.

The chain employs TRBV7-2 and TRBJ2-7; 11 nucleotides line up with TRBD1. Germline lookup yields CDR1 SGHTA and CDR2 FQGNSA. J lost 2 bases, V lost 5 bases, and 5 bases had no gene match. CDR3 length: 15 amino acids. CDR3 residues: CASSTGTGGTYEQYF. The CDR3 coding sequence is TGTGCCAGCAGCACCGGGACAGGGGGAACCTACGAGCAGTACTTC.